This T cell receptor beta chain was identified in a study of shared clonotypes between healthy human individuals. Study-level background: CD8 memory received one plate per donor, CD8 naive two, CD4 memory three and CD4 naive three.

This CDR3 contains 17 residues. Trimming removed 1 base from V and 8 bases from J, with 18 bases in between. Germline lookup yields CDR1 MNHNS and CDR2 SASEGT. General observations from the study: A few donors held about 5% of naive CD4 clonotypes in common.

Comments on this clone: Its antigen is not identified.

A deep-level run was used for the assay. Each cell subset's genomic DNA was divided evenly among several immunoSEQ plates. TCRdb keeps only in-frame clones here, not all; method: immunoSEQ multiplex PCR. The data contain some 2.3 million clones, 90% to 95% of them singletons. The receptor was derived from a man aged 18 to 29 in good health. Some clones in this sample may be carry-over from other donors' samples. The rearrangement joins TRBV6-1 to TRBJ2-6; no firm D call. Sequences were obtained from naive CD4+ T cells from PBMCs. Sample subset: CD45RA+ positively selected. The CDR3: CASSEVSLKDRTNVLTF. The CDR3 region has the DNA TGTGCCAGCAGTGAAGTAAGTCTGAAGGACCGCACCAACGTCCTGACTTTC.